This T cell receptor (beta chain) was sequenced during a study of blood T cell repertoires in COVID-19. For the study at large: COVID-19 samples collected from the United States, Italy and Spain covered acute and convalescent phases.

Membership in each cohort depended on participant-reported clinical history. V lost 5 bases and J 7 bases, leaving 16 bases between the germline ends. CDR1 is MNHEY and CDR2 is SMNVEV in the germline V gene (reference sequence). The length of the CDR3 is 14 residues. Original processing notes: Reference gene primer amplification yielded estimated nucleated cell counts. The assay was immunoSEQ multiplex PCR, and TCRdb's table has in-frame clones only and misses some. V, J and clone size are taken as reported in that table, and D and trimming were inferred from the DNA itself. The table has 400,000 to 500,000 clones, around nine tenths seen once; the top ten hold around 1.5%.

V usage is TRBV27 and J usage is TRBJ2-3, with a weak D call TRBD2 (6 bases). Specimen: PBMCs or T cells enriched from blood (not recorded which). The receptor was isolated from a woman under 30 who had been exposed to COVID-19. CDR3 bases: TGTGCCAGCAGTCCGGGACTCCCCCAGAATACGCAGTATTTT. This encodes CASSPGLPQNTQYF.